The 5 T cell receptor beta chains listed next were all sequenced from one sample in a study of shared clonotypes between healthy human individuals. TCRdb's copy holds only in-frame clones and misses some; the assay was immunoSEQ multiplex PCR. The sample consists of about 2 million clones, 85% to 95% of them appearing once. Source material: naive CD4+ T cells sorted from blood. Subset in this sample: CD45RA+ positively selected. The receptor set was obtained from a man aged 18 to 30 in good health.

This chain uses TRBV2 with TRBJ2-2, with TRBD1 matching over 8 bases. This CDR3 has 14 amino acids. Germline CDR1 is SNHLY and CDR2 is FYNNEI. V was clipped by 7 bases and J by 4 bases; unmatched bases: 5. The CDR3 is CASKTGEITGELFF. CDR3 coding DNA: TGTGCCAGCAAGACAGGGGAGATCACCGGGGAGCTGTTTTTT.

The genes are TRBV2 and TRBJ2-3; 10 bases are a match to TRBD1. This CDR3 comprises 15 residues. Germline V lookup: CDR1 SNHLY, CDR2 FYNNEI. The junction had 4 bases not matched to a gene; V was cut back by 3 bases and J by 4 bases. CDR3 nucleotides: TGTGCCAGCAGTGATGACAGGGGGCTAGCAGATACGCAGTATTTT. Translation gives CASSDDRGLADTQYF.

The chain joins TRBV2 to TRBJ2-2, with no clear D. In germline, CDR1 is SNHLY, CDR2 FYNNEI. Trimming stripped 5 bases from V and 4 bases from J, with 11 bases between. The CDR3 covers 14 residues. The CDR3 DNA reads TGTGCCAGCAGTAGAATAGGGTTCACCGGGGAGCTGTTTTTT. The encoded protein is CASSRIGFTGELFF.

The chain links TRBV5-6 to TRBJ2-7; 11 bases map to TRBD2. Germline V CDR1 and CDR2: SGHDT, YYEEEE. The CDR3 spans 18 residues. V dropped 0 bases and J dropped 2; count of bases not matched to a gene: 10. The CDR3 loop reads CASSLERLAGGLTYEQYF. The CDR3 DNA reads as TGTGCCAGCAGCTTGGAGAGGCTAGCGGGGGGATTAACCTACGAGCAGTACTTC.

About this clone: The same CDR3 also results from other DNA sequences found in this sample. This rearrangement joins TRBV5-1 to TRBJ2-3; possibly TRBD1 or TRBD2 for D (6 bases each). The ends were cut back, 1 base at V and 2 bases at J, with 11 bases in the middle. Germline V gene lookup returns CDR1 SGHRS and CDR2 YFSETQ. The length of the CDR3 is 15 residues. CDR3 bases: TGCGCCAGCAGCTTGTGGGGGGCAGACACAGATACGCAGTATTTT. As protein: CASSLWGADTDTQYF.